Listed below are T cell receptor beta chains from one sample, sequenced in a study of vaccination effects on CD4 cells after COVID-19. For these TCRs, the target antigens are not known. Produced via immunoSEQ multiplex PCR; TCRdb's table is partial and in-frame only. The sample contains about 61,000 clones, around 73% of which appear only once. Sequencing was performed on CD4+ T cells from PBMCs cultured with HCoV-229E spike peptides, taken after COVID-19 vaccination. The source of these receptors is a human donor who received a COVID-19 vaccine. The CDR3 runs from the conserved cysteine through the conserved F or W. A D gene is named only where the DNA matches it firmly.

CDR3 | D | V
CASSKTGIGETQYF | TRBD1 | TRBV5-4
CATSDPGQGLNEQFF | TRBD1 | TRBV24-1
CASMGSEGGSYNEQFF | NA | TRBV2
CSASVFGQVDTGELFF | TRBD1 | TRBV20-1
CASSFDGGTNTEAFF | NA | TRBV5-1
CASSPRLTSTDTQYF | NA | TRBV5-1
CASRGQANQPQHF | TRBD1 | TRBV2
CASSQRLANNEQFF | TRBD2 | TRBV5-4
CASSLKRMGRQFF | NA | TRBV6-5
CASSYSSLAAGNTIYF | NA | TRBV6-5
CATSDSGNQPQHF | NA | TRBV24-1
CASSPLDGGNQPQHF | NA | TRBV10-2
CASRQGADSPLHF | NA | TRBV28
CASSLRGGDYPQYF | TRBD2 | TRBV5-4
CATSGGHLNTEAFF | NA | TRBV19
CASSRLGDQPQHF | NA | TRBV3-1/TRBV3-2
CASSSDRVGNTIYF | TRBD1 | TRBV19
CASSLMVGNSYNEQFF | NA | TRBV7-9
CSVEGERGGTDTQYF | TRBD2 | TRBV29-1
CASSFFVGGKFF | NA | TRBV6-2/TRBV6-3
CSVAMGRNMNTEAFF | NA | TRBV29-1
CASSTQVRSAGANVLTF | NA | TRBV7-2
CASRTELETQYF | NA | TRBV2
CASYARASRTNTGELFF | NA | TRBV27
CASSSMSLTGQPQHF | NA | TRBV2
CASRLSNSPLHF | NA | TRBV6-5
CASSDPQEDSPLHF | NA | TRBV10-1
CASSPQDFGSGELFF | NA | TRBV18
CSVEGIMNTEAFF | NA | TRBV29-1
CASSKNRDHYGYTF | NA | TRBV5-1
CATSEFGGGADTQYF | NA | TRBV24-1
CASSSLGTVRTDTQYF | NA | TRBV7-3
CASSTGLAGATDTQYF | TRBD2 | TRBV5-1
CASSEYRATNTEAFF | NA | TRBV6-1
CASSESSGYGYTF | NA | TRBV25-1
CASSPPAQTIYF | NA | TRBV12-3/TRBV12-4
CASSLLRGKETQYF | NA | TRBV7-2
CASSLQVAGGYTF | NA | TRBV12-3/TRBV12-4
CASTPESVGEKLFF | NA | TRBV7-9
CASTRRSGNTIYF | NA | TRBV19
CASSQFHQDRGNSPLHF | TRBD1 | TRBV7-3
CAISGKGTSGGGSYNEQFF | TRBD2 | TRBV10-3
CASSEGGDGDYGYTF | NA | TRBV10-2
CASSLAGGSGYTF | NA | TRBV7-9
CASSVDVGAQPQHF | NA | TRBV9
CASSPQGQGSGNTIYF | NA | TRBV18
CSVATLLGGGNTIYF | NA | TRBV29-1
CASSGWDSQETQYF | TRBD1 | TRBV9
CASSPGGAESEKLFF | NA | TRBV5-1
CASSQEAGNTYGYTF | NA | TRBV3-1/TRBV3-2
CASSSSGIGTDTQYF | NA | TRBV7-3
CASSFRSMLGALVNEQFF | NA | TRBV27
CASTNNRGASDTQYF | NA | TRBV28
CASSSSGLDNSPLHF | NA | TRBV2
CASSPTRAGANVLTF | NA | TRBV2
CASSLGTGQYGYTF | TRBD1 | TRBV5-1
CASSGAYNEQFF | NA | TRBV2